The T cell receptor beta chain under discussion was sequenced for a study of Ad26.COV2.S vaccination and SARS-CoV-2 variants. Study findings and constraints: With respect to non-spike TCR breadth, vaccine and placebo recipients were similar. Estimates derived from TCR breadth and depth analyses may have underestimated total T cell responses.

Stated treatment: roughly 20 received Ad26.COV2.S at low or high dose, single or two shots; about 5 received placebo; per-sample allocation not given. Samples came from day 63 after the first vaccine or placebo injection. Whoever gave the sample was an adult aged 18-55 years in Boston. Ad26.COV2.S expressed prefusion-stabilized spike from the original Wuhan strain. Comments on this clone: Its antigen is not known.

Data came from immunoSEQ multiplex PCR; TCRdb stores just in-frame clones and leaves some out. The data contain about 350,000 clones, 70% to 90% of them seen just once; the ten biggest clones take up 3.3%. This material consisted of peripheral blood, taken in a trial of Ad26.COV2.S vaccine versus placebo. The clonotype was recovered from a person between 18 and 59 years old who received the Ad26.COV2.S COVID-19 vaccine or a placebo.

The CDR3 nucleotides are TGCGCCAGCAGCTTGGGGACAGACAGTACGCAGTATTTT. It yields the protein CASSLGTDSTQYF. The chain carries TRBV5-1 and TRBJ2-3; the D gene is possibly TRBD1 (6 bases). The CDR3 has 13 amino acids. V was shortened by 0 bases and J by 8 bases, with 10 bases between the two germline ends. The germline V gene has CDR1 SGHRS and CDR2 YFSETQ.